A single sample gave rise to the 27 T cell receptor beta chains below, sequenced in a study of blood T cells in healthy people across ages. Using a J-beta primer mix together with a sample-barcoded 5' primer, a second PCR was run for roughly 6 to 11 cycles. TCRdb ran MiXCR on the 5' RACE reads and lists one entry per CDR3 protein. The sample consists of 650,000 to 800,000 distinct CDR3 sequences, 40% to 50% of them appearing once. Sequenced input: blood. The receptors originated from a man between 60 and 70 years old in good health.

The chain links TRBV4-1 to TRBJ2-7; TRBD2 matches 7 bases. The assigned J gene may be wrong: the sequence end matches TRBJ2-5 better. Germline-derived CDR1 and CDR2 are MGHRA and YSYEKL. This CDR3 has 14 amino acids. DNA of the CDR3: TGCGCCAGCAGCCTGATGGGGGGGAAGAAGACCCAGTACTTC. Amino acids: CASSLMGGKKTQYF.

This clonotype was counted between two and nine times. J is TRBJ2-3 and V is TRBV20-1; D might be TRBD1 or TRBD2, each matching 5 bases. The CDR3 runs 12 residues. V lost 7 bases, J lost 3 bases, and 11 bases lay in between. Looked up from germline, CDR1 is DFQATT and CDR2 is SNEGSKA (reference sequence). The CDR3 here is CSGVEGTDTQYF. The CDR3 nucleotides are TGCAGTGGGGTTGAGGGGACAGATACGCAGTATTTT.

CDR3 coding DNA: TGCAGTGCTAGTCGTCAGCGGGGGAGCACAGATACGCAGTATTTT. This codes for CSASRQRGSTDTQYF. This chain uses TRBV20-1 with TRBJ2-3, with 8 nucleotides matching TRBD2. The CDR3 sequence is 15 residues long. Germline V lookup: CDR1 DFQATT, CDR2 SNEGSKA (reference sequence). V shed 3 bases and J 0 bases; nucleotides not matched to a gene: 5.

The rearrangement uses TRBV5-1 and TRBJ1-4; no firm D call. Germline V CDR1 and CDR2: SGHRS, YFSETQ. Trimming shortened V by 1 base and J by 7 bases, and 11 bases separated the two germline ends. This CDR3 has 14 residues. CDR3 amino acids: CASSLSSRSEKLFF. The CDR3 bases are TGCGCCAGCAGCTTGTCCTCCAGAAGTGAAAAACTGTTTTTT.

This chain joins TRBV5-5 and TRBJ2-5, with D uncertain. This CDR3 spans 13 amino acids. Trimming left V 0 bases short and J 11 bases short, with 14 bases between. In germline, CDR1 is SGHKS, CDR2 YYEKEE (reference sequence). The CDR3: CASSLGLFHEQYF. The CDR3 coding sequence is TGTGCCAGCAGCTTGGGGCTATTCCATGAGCAGTACTTC.

The rearrangement links TRBV10-3 to TRBJ2-1; D perhaps matches TRBD2 (7 bases). The J call is in doubt because the DNA end fits TRBJ2-7 better. The CDR3 contains 14 residues. The V gene's germline CDR1 is ENHRY and CDR2 SYGVKD. The CDR3 DNA follows: TGTGCCATCAGTTTGGGGGGGCCTCGCAATGAGCAGTACTTC. Its translation: CAISLGGPRNEQYF.

This clonotype came up a few times. The chain is built from TRBV5-1 and TRBJ2-2, with D perhaps matching TRBD1 (6 bases). CDR1 SGHRS and CDR2 YFSETQ come from the germline V gene. Trimming pared 4 bases from V and 2 bases from J, leaving 15 bases between. The CDR3 contains 16 residues. The DNA of the CDR3 is TGCGCCAGCAGCCCCATAACAGGGCGAAACACCGGGGAGCTGTTTTTT. It specifies CASSPITGRNTGELFF. Looking up the rest from reference TRBV5-1 and TRBJ2-2 gives the full variable domain: KAGVTQTPRYLIKTRGQQVTLSCSPISGHRSVSWYQQTPGQGLQFLFEYFSETQRNKGNFPGRFSGRQFSNSRSEMNVSTLELGDSALYLCASSPITGRNTGELFFGEGSRLTVL.

This clonotype was seen only a few times. V and J are TRBV30 and TRBJ1-4; D unclear. V lost 4 bases and J 6 bases, leaving 15 bases between the germline ends. CDR1 GTSNPN and CDR2 SVGIG come from the germline V gene (reference sequence). CDR3 size: 14 residues. CDR3 nucleotides: TGTGCCTGGACCCCTGAGTGGCCCTATGAAAAACTGTTTTTT. It yields the protein CAWTPEWPYEKLFF. Full variable domain (remainder filled in from reference TRBV30 and TRBJ1-4): SQTIHQWPATLVQPVGSPLSLECTVEGTSNPNLYWYRQAAGRGLQLLFYSVGIGQISSEVPQNLSASRPQDRQFILSSKKLLLSDSGFYLCAWTPEWPYEKLFFGSGTQLSVL.

This clonotype was seen many times. The rearrangement links TRBV6-6 to TRBJ1-2; the D is unclear. The V and J ends lost 7 bases and 0 bases respectively, with 9 bases between them. Germline V gives CDR1 MNHNY, CDR2 SVGAGI (reference sequence). CDR3 length: 13 amino acids. CDR3 bases: TGTGCCAGCACCGCAGAGACTAACTATGGCTACACCTTC. It yields the protein CASTAETNYGYTF.

J is TRBJ2-1 and V is TRBV28; 9 bases line up with TRBD2. The CDR3 is made up of 17 amino acids. Trimming cost V 2 bases and J 5 bases; bases outside gene matches: 10. Germline values: CDR1 MDHEN, CDR2 SYDVKM. The CDR3 DNA is TGTGCCAGCAGTTTACTACTAAGCGGGGGGCTGGACAATGAGCAGTTCTTC. This gives the protein CASSLLLSGGLDNEQFF.

The J gene is TRBJ2-1, the V gene TRBV3-1, with D perhaps TRBD1 (5 bases). This CDR3 is built from 13 residues. CDR1 and CDR2 (germline): LGHDT, YNNKEL (reference sequence). V was clipped by 4 bases and J by 8 bases, with 12 bases between them. The CDR3 DNA reads as TGTGCCAGCAGCCGCGCAGGGAACCATGAGCAGTTCTTC. Translation: CASSRAGNHEQFF.

The chain employs TRBV7-6 and TRBJ2-5; possibly TRBD2 for D (5 bases). The CDR3 covers 14 residues. Germline V gene lookup returns CDR1 SGHVS and CDR2 FNYEAQ. The ends were cut back, 3 bases at V and 4 bases at J, with 12 bases in the middle. The CDR3 protein is CASSFESRGETQYF. CDR3 nucleotides: TGTGCCAGCAGCTTTGAAAGTCGGGGAGAGACCCAGTACTTC.

This clonotype was observed a handful of times. The rearrangement links TRBV12-3 or TRBV12-4 to TRBJ2-7, with D possibly being TRBD2 (6 bases). The CDR3 consists of 12 residues. V was pared by 8 bases and J by 8 bases, with 16 bases between. In nucleotides, the CDR3 is TGTGCCAGCGGGGAGGCTGTAAGTAAGCAGTACTTC. It translates to CASGEAVSKQYF.

This clonotype was observed a handful of times. The chain joins TRBV5-1 to TRBJ2-3; D gene unclear. Germline V gene lookup returns CDR1 SGHRS and CDR2 YFSETQ. Trimming shortened V by 0 bases and J by 6 bases, and 11 bases separated the two germline ends. There are 14 residues in the CDR3. The CDR3 DNA is TGCGCCAGCAGCTTGGGCGAACCATACGATACGCAGTATTTT. Protein sequence: CASSLGEPYDTQYF.

Notes on this clonotype: Compared with germline, one end of the junction differs, possibly owing to a read error. The rearrangement joins TRBV3-1 to TRBJ2-1; TRBD2 agrees at 7 bases. Germline CDR1 is LGHDT and CDR2 is YNNKEL (reference sequence). This CDR3 region has 14 residues. CDR3 coding DNA: TGTGCCAGCAGACACCCTGGGGACTACGATGAGCAGTTCTTC. Encoded protein: CASRHPGDYDEQFF.

The chain combines TRBV2 with TRBJ1-5; D is possibly TRBD1 (5 bases). Per the germline V gene, CDR1 is SNHLY and CDR2 is FYNNEI. The CDR3 is made up of 15 amino acids. Trimming pared 5 bases from V and 1 base from J, leaving 12 bases between. CDR3 amino acids: CASSIEGISNQPQHF. In DNA, the CDR3 is TGTGCCAGCAGTATTGAGGGGATCAGCAATCAGCCCCAGCATTTT.

A few counts support this clonotype. The chain links TRBV12-3 or TRBV12-4 to TRBJ2-1; 8 nucleotides agree with TRBD2. V lost 6 bases to trimming and J lost 6 bases; unmatched junction nucleotides: 7. CDR3 length: 14 amino acids. CDR3 DNA sequence: TGTGCCAGCAGGGCCGGGGGGGCCGCCAATGAGCAGTTCTTC. This encodes CASRAGGAANEQFF.

This clonotype was seen only a few times. This rearrangement joins TRBV12-3 or TRBV12-4 to TRBJ1-2; a possible D gene is TRBD1 (5 bases). This CDR3 is 15 amino acids long. The V and J ends lost 3 bases and 2 bases respectively, with 13 bases between them. CDR3 loop: CASSFTAGLNYGYTF. For the CDR3, the DNA is TGTGCCAGCAGTTTTACTGCAGGGCTGAACTATGGCTACACCTTC.

J is TRBJ2-5 and V is TRBV6-1; no clear D gene. The V and J ends lost 4 bases and 5 bases respectively, with 11 bases between them. Germline CDR1 is MNHNS and CDR2 is SASEGT. This CDR3 has 13 residues. The CDR3 region has the DNA TGTGCCAGCAGTGCTTTCATGGGTGAGACCCAGTACTTC. This sequence encodes CASSAFMGETQYF.

The chain has TRBV6-5 and TRBJ2-5, with TRBD2 matching 7 bases. Unmatched junction bases numbered 9, after V lost 6 bases and J lost 2 bases. This CDR3 comprises 15 residues. Germline V gene lookup returns CDR1 MNHEY and CDR2 SVGAGI. The CDR3 loop is CASRDRDYKQETQYF. The CDR3 DNA reads as TGTGCCAGCAGAGACCGGGACTACAAACAAGAGACCCAGTACTTC.

This chain connects TRBV7-3 to TRBJ2-1; D may match TRBD1 or TRBD2 (5 bases each). V was clipped by 5 bases and J by 0 bases, with 11 bases between them. CDR3 length equals 15 residues. CDR1 and CDR2 (germline): SGHTA, FQGTGA. The CDR3 protein is CASSAIGGSYNEQFF. The CDR3 DNA follows: TGTGCCAGCAGCGCCATTGGGGGCTCCTACAATGAGCAGTTCTTC.

This clonotype was counted only a few times. The chain couples TRBV4-1 to TRBJ2-1, with D possibly matching TRBD1 (5 bases). This CDR3 contains 18 residues. Germline CDR1 MGHRA, CDR2 YSYEKL. V was clipped by 0 bases and J by 3 bases, with 18 bases between them. CDR3: CASSQDSRQRLDYNEQFF. The CDR3 DNA sequence: TGCGCCAGCAGCCAAGATTCCAGACAGAGACTTGACTACAATGAGCAGTTCTTC.

This clonotype was picked up a small number of times. The gene calls are TRBV12-3 or TRBV12-4 and TRBJ2-5, with 16 bases matching TRBD2. V was clipped by 4 bases and J by 11 bases; unmatched bases: 13. The CDR3 has 17 residues. The CDR3 DNA is TGTGCCAGCAGTTGGGGGACTAGCGGGGGGGCCTACAATGAGCAGTACTTC. Its translation is CASSWGTSGGAYNEQYF.

The table lists this clonotype with many counts. The chain's CDR3 is CASSSGRDYEQYF. Here the CDR3 DNA reads TGCGCCAGCAGCTCGGGACGAGACTACGAGCAGTACTTC. The chain couples TRBV5-1 to TRBJ2-7; D tentatively fits TRBD1 or TRBD2 (5 bases each). V was trimmed by 3 bases and J by 3 bases, leaving 10 bases between them. Germline V gives CDR1 SGHRS, CDR2 YFSETQ. The CDR3 contains 13 residues.

The chain employs TRBV5-5 and TRBJ1-2, with 9 nucleotides matching TRBD1. This CDR3 has 16 amino acids. V lost 3 bases and J lost 4; bases outside the gene matches: 10. The germline V gene encodes CDR1 SGHKS and CDR2 YYEKEE (reference sequence). As DNA, the CDR3 is TGTGCCAGCAGCTCGGGGGGGACAGGGAATCTCTATGGCTACACCTTC. Translation gives CASSSGGTGNLYGYTF. Complete variable domain (other parts from reference TRBV5-5 and TRBJ1-2): DAGVTQSPTHLIKTRGQQVTLRCSPISGHKSVSWYQQVLGQGPQFIFQYYEKEERGRGNFPDRFSARQFPNYSSELNVNALLLGDSALYLCASSSGGTGNLYGYTFGSGTRLTVV.

The CDR3 here is CASSPTVLAHEQYF. As DNA, the CDR3 is TGTGCCAGCAGCCCAACCGTTCTAGCCCACGAGCAGTACTTC. The chain carries TRBV7-3 and TRBJ2-7, with a weak D call TRBD2 (5 bases). Germline V gene lookup returns CDR1 SGHTA and CDR2 FQGTGA. The CDR3 is made up of 14 amino acids. With 5 bases removed from V and 5 bases from J, the gap between germline ends came to 16 bases.

V gene TRBV10-3 combines with J gene TRBJ2-5; weak D call: TRBD1 (6 bases). V was trimmed by 4 bases and J by 1 base, leaving 10 bases between them. This CDR3 contains 14 residues. Germline CDR1 and CDR2: ENHRY and SYGVKD. DNA for the CDR3: TGTGCCATCAGTGGAGGACAGTTCCAAGAGACCCAGTACTTC. As protein: CAISGGQFQETQYF.